This passage covers 8 T cell receptor beta chains from one sample sequenced in a study of T cells in Graves' hyperthyroidism and ophthalmopathy. From RNA transcripts, TCR beta CDR3 regions were amplified. The TCR CDR3 was amplified in a first-round RT-PCR using the HTBI primer set. TCRdb itself ran the multiplex PCR reads through MiXCR, one entry per CDR3 protein. The sample yields more than 95,000 distinct CDR3 sequences, 45% to 50% seen once. What was sequenced was blood. All receptors derive from a middle-aged man with Graves' hyperthyroidism.

This clonotype was detected ten times or more. CDR3: CASSLAGREKLFF. CDR3 nucleotide sequence: TGCGCCAGCAGCTTGGCCGGGCGTGAAAAACTGTTTTTT. This sequence joins TRBV5-1 and TRBJ1-4; D is undetermined. Per the germline V gene, CDR1 is SGHRS and CDR2 is YFSETQ. This CDR3 is built from 13 residues. V dropped 0 bases and J dropped 7 bases, with 7 bases sitting between them. Full variable domain (outside the CDR3, taken from reference TRBV5-1 and TRBJ1-4): KAGVTQTPRYLIKTRGQQVTLSCSPISGHRSVSWYQQTPGQGLQFLFEYFSETQRNKGNFPGRFSGRQFSNSRSEMNVSTLELGDSALYLCASSLAGREKLFFGSGTQLSVL.

The genes are TRBV7-2 and TRBJ1-1; no reliable D call. The V end lost 3 bases, the J end lost 3 bases, and 5 bases lay between the germline ends. Germline values: CDR1 SGHTA, CDR2 FQGNSA. The CDR3 consists of 12 residues. Written as DNA, the CDR3 is TGTGCCAGCAGCTTCATGGACACTGAAGCTTTCTTT. This encodes CASSFMDTEAFF.

This clonotype was detected many times. This chain links TRBV7-9 with TRBJ2-3; D unclear. Germline V gene lookup returns CDR1 SEHNR and CDR2 FQNEAQ (reference sequence). The CDR3 spans 15 residues. Trimming removed 3 bases from V and 0 bases from J, with 10 bases in between. CDR3 amino acids: CASSFGQVSTDTQYF. CDR3 DNA sequence: TGTGCCAGCAGCTTTGGGCAGGTCAGCACAGATACGCAGTATTTT.

Regarding this clonotype: An end of the junction differs from the germline gene, which may be a read error. The chain uses TRBV12-3 or TRBV12-4 and TRBJ2-7, with 8 bases matching TRBD2. The CDR3 covers 15 residues. CDR3 in DNA: TGTGTCAGCAGTTTACGATCGGGGGGGTCCCACGAGCAGTACTTC. Amino acids: CVSSLRSGGSHEQYF.

This clonotype was recorded at least ten times. The rearrangement uses TRBV19 and TRBJ2-1, with 13 bases lining up with TRBD2. The germline V gene encodes CDR1 LNHDA and CDR2 SQIVND (reference sequence). Losses at the gene ends were 4 bases for V and 7 bases for J; bases not matched to a gene: 13. The CDR3 extends over 18 amino acids. DNA of the CDR3: TGTGCCAGTAGTAGGGAGACTAGCGGGGGGACCCTATGGAATGAGCAGTTCTTC. Residues: CASSRETSGGTLWNEQFF.

V gene TRBV4-1 combines with J gene TRBJ2-6, with D perhaps TRBD1 (6 bases). This CDR3 has 17 amino acids. Trimming stripped 5 bases from V and 4 bases from J, with 18 bases between. The germline CDR1 and CDR2 sequences are MGHRA and YSYEKL. The CDR3 spells CASSFRDKGVGANVLTF. In nucleotides, the CDR3 is TGCGCCAGCAGCTTCCGGGACAAAGGGGTAGGGGCCAACGTCCTGACTTTC.

The chain recombines TRBV28 with TRBJ1-2; 11 nucleotides agree with TRBD1. The CDR3 is 13 residues long. The ends lost 6 bases at V and 8 bases at J; junction bases unmatched: 5. Germline loops: CDR1 MDHEN, CDR2 SYDVKM. CDR3 region: CASREDRGLGYTF. In DNA form, the CDR3 reads TGTGCCAGCAGGGAGGACAGGGGGCTAGGCTACACCTTC.

This clonotype was counted once. V is TRBV7-8 and J is TRBJ2-3; perhaps D is TRBD1 or TRBD2 (7 bases each). V lost 5 bases and J 11 bases, leaving 29 bases between the germline ends. CDR1 and CDR2 (germline): SGHVS, FQNEAQ. The length of the CDR3 is 17 residues. DNA for the CDR3: TGTGCCAGCAGCCCCGGTTCGCCAGGGGGGGGCCCAAACGAGCAGTATTTT. It specifies CASSPGSPGGGPNEQYF.